A selection of T cell receptor beta chains follows, all from one sample in a study of tumor-infiltrating lymphocytes in primary liver carcinoma. Using its own MiXCR run on the multiplex PCR reads, TCRdb lists one record per CDR3 protein. The sample has fewer than 400,000 distinct CDR3 sequences; about 60% are singletons. The sequencing sample was made of peripheral blood. The receptor set was obtained from a man aged 40-49 years with primary liver carcinoma and hepatitis B virus infection. The CDR3 runs from the conserved cysteine through the conserved F or W. The D gene is left open where the match is weak. A clone size is listed for some rows: how often the clone was seen (once, few, many), or a class if it is expanded.

CDR3aa: CASSYRTGDWASQPQHF
CDR3nt: TGTGCCAGCAGTTACCGGACAGGAGATTGGGCCAGTCAGCCCCAGCATTTT
d_gene: TRBD1
v_gene: TRBV6-2/TRBV6-3
len: 17
j_gene: TRBJ1-5
abundance: .

CDR3aa: CASSDAGTGGDEQYF
CDR3nt: TGTGCCAGCAGTGATGCCGGGACAGGGGGTGACGAGCAGTACTTC
d_gene: TRBD1
v_gene: TRBV28
len: 15
j_gene: TRBJ2-7
abundance: once

CDR3aa: CASSEYGLDLYEQYF
CDR3nt: TGTGCCAGCAGTGAGTATGGCCTGGACCTCTACGAGCAGTACTTC
d_gene: .
v_gene: TRBV6-1
len: 15
j_gene: TRBJ2-7
abundance: many

CDR3aa: CASSTPGNYEQYF
CDR3nt: TGTGCCAGTAGTACCCCCGGGAACTACGAGCAGTACTTC
d_gene: .
v_gene: TRBV19
len: 13
j_gene: TRBJ2-7
abundance: .

CDR3aa: CTISESGAPNEQFF
CDR3nt: TGTACCATCAGTGAGTCGGGGGCTCCCAATGAGCAGTTCTTC
d_gene: .
v_gene: TRBV10-3
len: 14
j_gene: TRBJ2-1
abundance: .

CDR3aa: CASSGDRGYEQPQHF
CDR3nt: TGCGCCAGCAGTGGGGACAGGGGTTATGAACAGCCCCAGCATTTT
d_gene: TRBD1
v_gene: TRBV10-2
len: 15
j_gene: TRBJ1-5
abundance: .

CDR3aa: CGSTTFRDRGLNEQFF
CDR3nt: TGTGGCAGCACCACATTCCGAGACAGGGGCTTAAATGAGCAGTTCTTC
d_gene: TRBD1
v_gene: TRBV11-1
len: 16
j_gene: TRBJ2-1
abundance: .

CDR3aa: CSVASRRALYHEQFF
CDR3nt: TGCAGCGTCGCTAGCAGGAGGGCCCTATACCATGAGCAGTTCTTC
d_gene: .
v_gene: TRBV29-1
len: 15
j_gene: TRBJ2-1
abundance: .

CDR3aa: CASSPPRQGRETHYF
CDR3nt: TGTGCTAGCAGCCCCCCAAGACAGGGGCGAGAGACCCATTACTTC
d_gene: TRBD1
v_gene: TRBV11-2
len: 15
j_gene: TRBJ2-5
abundance: .

CDR3aa: CAITEEQTWTTEQFF
CDR3nt: TGTGCCATCACTGAGGAACAGACATGGACCACTGAGCAGTTCTTC
d_gene: .
v_gene: TRBV10-3
len: 15
j_gene: TRBJ2-1
abundance: once

CDR3aa: CASREGGTTEVFF
CDR3nt: TGTGCCAGCAGGGAGGGGGGGACCACTGAAGTCTTCTTT
d_gene: .
v_gene: TRBV6-1
len: 13
j_gene: TRBJ1-1
abundance: .

CDR3aa: CASSQSETQCF
CDR3nt: TGTGCAAGCAGCCAGTCGGAGACCCAGTGCTTC
d_gene: .
v_gene: TRBV14
len: 11
j_gene: TRBJ2-5
abundance: .

CDR3aa: CASSVGPEQFF
CDR3nt: TGTGCCAGCAGTGTAGGGCCAGAGCAGTTCTTC
d_gene: .
v_gene: TRBV6-1
len: 11
j_gene: TRBJ2-1
abundance: .

CDR3aa: CASSSGGTYNEQSF
CDR3nt: TGTGCCAGCAGTAGCGGTGGAACCTACAATGAGCAGTCTTTC
d_gene: .
v_gene: TRBV12-3/TRBV12-4
len: 14
j_gene: TRBJ2-1
abundance: .

CDR3aa: CASSSRSGTSAYEQYF
CDR3nt: TGCGCCAGCAGCTCTAGGAGTGGGACTTCGGCCTACGAGCAGTACTTC
d_gene: .
v_gene: TRBV10-1
len: 16
j_gene: TRBJ2-7
abundance: few

CDR3aa: CASSSEQNYGYTF
CDR3nt: TGTGCCAGCAGCTCCGAACAGAACTATGGCTACACCTTC
d_gene: .
v_gene: TRBV7-8
len: 13
j_gene: TRBJ1-2
abundance: few

CDR3aa: CASGVPRGKSGEQYF
CDR3nt: TGTGCTAGTGGTGTCCCTAGAGGGAAGTCGGGGGAGCAGTACTTC
d_gene: .
v_gene: TRBV12-5
len: 15
j_gene: TRBJ2-7
abundance: .

CDR3aa: CASNSDITGYYEQYF
CDR3nt: TGTGCCAGCAACTCTGATATAACAGGGTACTACGAGCAGTACTTC
d_gene: .
v_gene: TRBV11-2
len: 15
j_gene: TRBJ2-7
abundance: .

CDR3aa: CAGSYRLNEQYF
CDR3nt: TGTGCCGGCAGTTACAGGTTAAACGAGCAGTACTTC
d_gene: .
v_gene: TRBV6-2/TRBV6-3
len: 12
j_gene: TRBJ2-7
abundance: .

CDR3aa: CASSGTVYYEQYF
CDR3nt: TGCGCCAGCAGCGGGACAGTTTACTACGAGCAGTACTTC
d_gene: TRBD1
v_gene: TRBV5-1
len: 13
j_gene: TRBJ2-7
abundance: .

CDR3aa: CASTETGHYEQYF
CDR3nt: TGCGCCAGCACCGAGACAGGCCATTACGAGCAGTACTTC
d_gene: .
v_gene: TRBV5-1
len: 13
j_gene: TRBJ2-7
abundance: .

CDR3aa: CASSPLWDSNYGYTF
CDR3nt: TGTGCCAGTAGCCCCCTATGGGACTCTAACTATGGCTACACCTTC
d_gene: .
v_gene: TRBV11-2
len: 15
j_gene: TRBJ1-2
abundance: .

CDR3aa: CASREQHISGIQYF
CDR3nt: TGTGCCAGCAGGGAACAACATATCTCTGGGATTCAGTACTTC
d_gene: .
v_gene: TRBV6-1
len: 14
j_gene: TRBJ2-4
abundance: .

CDR3aa: CASSQEIQAGRNEQFF
CDR3nt: TGTGCCAGCAGCCAAGAAATACAAGCGGGCCGAAATGAGCAGTTCTTC
d_gene: .
v_gene: TRBV14
len: 16
j_gene: TRBJ2-1
abundance: .

CDR3aa: CASSVDLGANTGELFF
CDR3nt: TGTGCCAGCAGCGTAGATCTGGGGGCAAACACCGGGGAGCTGTTTTTT
d_gene: .
v_gene: TRBV9
len: 16
j_gene: TRBJ2-2
abundance: .

CDR3aa: CASTPIGLRDGYTF
CDR3nt: TGTGCCAGCACCCCCATTGGACTCCGGGATGGCTACACCTTC
d_gene: .
v_gene: TRBV5-8
len: 14
j_gene: TRBJ1-2
abundance: .

CDR3aa: CASSPDRWTTAMNTEAFF
CDR3nt: TGTGCCAGCAGCCCAGATAGGTGGACGACAGCCATGAACACTGAAGCTTTCTTT
d_gene: .
v_gene: TRBV4-2
len: 18
j_gene: TRBJ1-1
abundance: .

CDR3aa: CASSEWQGKGKYIQYF
CDR3nt: TGTGCCAGCAGTGAATGGCAAGGGAAGGGTAAATACATTCAGTACTTC
d_gene: .
v_gene: TRBV6-1
len: 16
j_gene: TRBJ2-4
abundance: many

CDR3aa: CVSRSPSGTSTDTQYF
CDR3nt: TGTGTCAGCCGCTCGCCCTCCGGGACTAGCACAGATACGCAGTATTTT
d_gene: .
v_gene: TRBV11-2
len: 16
j_gene: TRBJ2-3
abundance: .

CDR3aa: CASSYVEGGEKLIF
CDR3nt: TGTGCCAGCAGTTACGTGGAGGGAGGTGAAAAACTGATTTTT
d_gene: .
v_gene: TRBV6-6
len: 14
j_gene: TRBJ1-4
abundance: .

CDR3aa: CASTSPGRSGNTIYF
CDR3nt: TGTGCCAGCACCTCGCCCGGCCGCTCTGGAAACACCATATATTTT
d_gene: .
v_gene: TRBV6-2/TRBV6-3
len: 15
j_gene: TRBJ1-3
abundance: many

CDR3aa: CVIGTGPYEQYF
CDR3nt: TGTGTCATCGGGACAGGGCCTTACGAGCAGTACTTC
d_gene: TRBD1
v_gene: TRBV10-3
len: 12
j_gene: TRBJ2-7
abundance: .

CDR3aa: CASSQDTQDQETQYF
CDR3nt: TGTGCCAGCAGCCAAGATACCCAGGATCAAGAGACCCAGTACTTC
d_gene: .
v_gene: TRBV4-2
len: 15
j_gene: TRBJ2-5
abundance: many

CDR3aa: CASLLKPDREPGAKVLTF
CDR3nt: TGTGCCAGCCTACTCAAGCCCGACAGGGAACCCGGGGCCAAGGTCCTGACTTTC
d_gene: TRBD1
v_gene: TRBV6-1
len: 18
j_gene: TRBJ2-6
abundance: .

CDR3aa: CATSEGMPNQPQHF
CDR3nt: TGTGCCACCAGTGAGGGTATGCCCAATCAGCCCCAGCATTTT
d_gene: .
v_gene: TRBV24-1
len: 14
j_gene: TRBJ1-5
abundance: .

CDR3aa: CASIPERLAGAEQFF
CDR3nt: TGTGCTAGCATCCCGGAGAGACTAGCGGGCGCTGAGCAGTTCTTC
d_gene: TRBD2
v_gene: TRBV11-2
len: 15
j_gene: TRBJ2-1
abundance: .

CDR3aa: CASSLPQNSGANVLTF
CDR3nt: TGTGCCAGCAGTTTGCCGCAGAACTCTGGGGCCAACGTCCTGACTTTC
d_gene: .
v_gene: TRBV28
len: 16
j_gene: TRBJ2-6
abundance: few

CDR3aa: CTSSPRDRFSTNEKLFF
CDR3nt: TGTACCAGCAGCCCCCGGGACAGGTTTTCAACTAATGAAAAACTGTTTTTT
d_gene: TRBD1
v_gene: TRBV4-2
len: 17
j_gene: TRBJ1-4
abundance: once

CDR3aa: CASSDRQGNQPQHF
CDR3nt: TGTGCCAGCAGTGACCGACAGGGCAATCAGCCCCAGCATTTT
d_gene: .
v_gene: TRBV2
len: 14
j_gene: TRBJ1-5
abundance: .

CDR3aa: CASSPDPRGADYGYTF
CDR3nt: TGTGCCAGCAGCCCCGACCCCCGGGGCGCGGACTATGGCTACACCTTC
d_gene: .
v_gene: TRBV5-4
len: 16
j_gene: TRBJ1-2
abundance: .

CDR3aa: CASELVAGQETQYF
CDR3nt: TGTGCCAGCGAGTTGGTGGCGGGGCAAGAGACCCAGTACTTC
d_gene: .
v_gene: TRBV7-9
len: 14
j_gene: TRBJ2-5
abundance: many

CDR3aa: CASSLRLPAGRTYEQYF
CDR3nt: TGTGCCAGCAGTTTACGGCTCCCCGCAGGGAGGACCTACGAGCAGTACTTC
d_gene: .
v_gene: TRBV28
len: 17
j_gene: TRBJ2-7
abundance: .

CDR3aa: CSAPEGAWSEQYF
CDR3nt: TGCAGTGCTCCGGAGGGAGCTTGGAGCGAGCAGTACTTC
d_gene: .
v_gene: TRBV20-1
len: 13
j_gene: TRBJ2-7
abundance: .

CDR3aa: CASSQDTTDGELFF
CDR3nt: TGTGCCAGCAGCCAAGACACCACGGACGGGGAGCTGTTTTTT
d_gene: .
v_gene: TRBV4-2
len: 14
j_gene: TRBJ2-2
abundance: many

CDR3aa: CATSAPGQGALKNIQYF
CDR3nt: TGTGCCACCAGTGCCCCGGGACAGGGGGCTCTCAAAAACATTCAGTACTTC
d_gene: TRBD1
v_gene: TRBV24-1
len: 17
j_gene: TRBJ2-4
abundance: .

CDR3aa: CATADRGYGYTF
CDR3nt: TGTGCCACCGCGGACAGGGGCTATGGCTACACCTTC
d_gene: TRBD1
v_gene: TRBV28
len: 12
j_gene: TRBJ1-2
abundance: few

CDR3aa: CAWGLEGEYYEQYF
CDR3nt: TGTGCCTGGGGCCTCGAGGGGGAGTACTACGAGCAGTACTTC
d_gene: .
v_gene: TRBV30
len: 14
j_gene: TRBJ2-7
abundance: few

CDR3aa: CASIYSTGTSVTGTQYF
CDR3nt: TGCGCCAGCATCTATTCAACCGGGACCTCCGTGACGGGGACCCAGTACTTC
d_gene: .
v_gene: TRBV11-2
len: 17
j_gene: TRBJ2-5
abundance: .

CDR3aa: CASSLVRTEAFF
CDR3nt: TGTGCCAGCAGTTTGGTGAGGACTGAAGCTTTCTTT
d_gene: .
v_gene: TRBV12-3/TRBV12-4
len: 12
j_gene: TRBJ1-1
abundance: many

CDR3aa: CTSSQEQRYEQYF
CDR3nt: TGCACCAGCAGCCAAGAACAGCGCTACGAACAGTACTTC
d_gene: .
v_gene: TRBV4-3
len: 13
j_gene: TRBJ2-7
abundance: .